This record looks at one T cell receptor beta chain sequence and its context. Its specificity is not known. This sample was included in a study of T cell responses to AZD1222 COVID-19 vaccine. Notes on the study in general: The study identified only a handful of AZD1222 recipients as seropositive at baseline. All repertoire sampling was performed exclusively after the peak T cell response.

Measured with immunoSEQ multiplex PCR; TCRdb has only the in-frame clones, and not every one. The table lists about 76,000 clones, about 80% of them singletons. Trimming pared 4 bases from V and 4 bases from J, leaving 9 bases between. This CDR3 has 13 amino acids. In germline, CDR1 is SGHTA, CDR2 FQGNSA. The receptor's source is an adult who received the MenACWY meningococcal vaccine as a control. The sequences come from peripheral blood, collected 28 days after the second dose of the MenACWY control vaccine. This rearrangement joins TRBV7-2 to TRBJ2-3; tentatively, D is TRBD1 (5 bases). The CDR3 spells CASSSKTADTQYF. The CDR3 coding sequence is TGTGCCAGCAGCTCTAAGACAGCAGATACGCAGTATTTT.